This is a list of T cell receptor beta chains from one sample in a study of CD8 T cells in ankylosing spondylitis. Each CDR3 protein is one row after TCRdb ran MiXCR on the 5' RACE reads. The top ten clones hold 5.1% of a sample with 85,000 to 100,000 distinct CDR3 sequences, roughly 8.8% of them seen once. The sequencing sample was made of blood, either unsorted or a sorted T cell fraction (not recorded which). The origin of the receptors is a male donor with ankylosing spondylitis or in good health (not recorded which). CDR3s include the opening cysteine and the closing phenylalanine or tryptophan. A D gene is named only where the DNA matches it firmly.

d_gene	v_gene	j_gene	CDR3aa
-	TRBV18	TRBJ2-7	CASSEQSYEQYF
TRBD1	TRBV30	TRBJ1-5	CAWNRGTGLPVSNQPQHF
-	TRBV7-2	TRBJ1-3	CASNKGDGNTIYF
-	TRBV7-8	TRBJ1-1	CASSPPLVRGMNTEAFF
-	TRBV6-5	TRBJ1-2	CASSYSSRANYGYTF
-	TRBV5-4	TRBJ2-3	CASRSGGTDTQYF
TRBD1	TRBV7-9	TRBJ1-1	CASSPQGVEAFF
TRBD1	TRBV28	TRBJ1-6	CASSRDRGWSPLHF
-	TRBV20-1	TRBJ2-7	CSARDGGGSSYEQYF
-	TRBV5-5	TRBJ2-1	CASSLQVSSYNEQFF
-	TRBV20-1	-	CSAERSGFSNQPQYF
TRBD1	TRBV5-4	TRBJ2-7	CASSLATSGDSSYEQYF
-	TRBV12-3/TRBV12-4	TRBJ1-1	CASSLSLGNTEAFF
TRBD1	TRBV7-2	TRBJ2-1	CASSDLDRGASYNEQFF
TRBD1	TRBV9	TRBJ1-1	CASSEPDRVKNTEAFF
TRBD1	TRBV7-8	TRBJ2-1	CASTNPGTVYNEQFF
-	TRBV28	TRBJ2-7	CASSFWTSYEQYF
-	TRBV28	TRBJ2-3	CASSFQGRRDTQYF
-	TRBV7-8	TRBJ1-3	CASSLRPHQPGNTIYF
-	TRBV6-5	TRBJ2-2	CASRSQRRGTNTGELFF